In its sample, the clone carrying this T cell receptor (beta chain) was seen many times. Its matching antigen is unknown. The source of the sample is a study of T cells in Graves' hyperthyroidism and ophthalmopathy. Researchers took RNA transcripts and amplified the TCR beta CDR3 regions from them. The TCR CDR3 first-round RT-PCR relied on the HTBI primer set. TCRdb re-derived calls from the multiplex PCR reads in MiXCR, one entry per CDR3 protein. The sample carries 500,000 to 600,000 distinct CDR3 sequences, 46% recorded once. V was pared by 9 bases and J by 11 bases, with 22 bases between. Germline CDR1 and CDR2: LGHNT and FRNRAP. This CDR3 is built from 13 residues. Study conclusions and caveats: In the analysis, a 13 V-J model separated ophthalmopathy from stable hyperthyroidism.

Clinicians diagnosed patients from clinical symptoms, serum thyroxine and TRAb, thyroid ultrasound and orbital computed tomography. The rearrangement uses TRBV12-5 and TRBJ1-1, with D possibly matching TRBD1 (5 bases). Sequencing input: peripheral blood or thyroid tissue (not recorded which). This clonotype was obtained from an adult woman with Graves' disease, either hyperthyroidism or ophthalmopathy (not recorded which). This CDR3 is CASSRDAAGGAFF. The CDR3 DNA reads TGTGCTAGCAGCCGGGACGCCGCGGGGGGGGCTTTCTTT.